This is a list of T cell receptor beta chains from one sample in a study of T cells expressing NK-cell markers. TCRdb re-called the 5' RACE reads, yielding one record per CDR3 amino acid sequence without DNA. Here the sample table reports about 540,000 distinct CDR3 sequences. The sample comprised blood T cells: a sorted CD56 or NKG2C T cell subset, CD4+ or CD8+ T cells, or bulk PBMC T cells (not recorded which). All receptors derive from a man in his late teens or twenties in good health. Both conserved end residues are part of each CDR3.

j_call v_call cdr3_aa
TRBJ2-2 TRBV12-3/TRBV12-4 CASSFSHNTGELFF
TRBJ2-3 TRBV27 CASSLDLPSIITDTQYF
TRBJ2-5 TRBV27 CASRPGWAQETQYF
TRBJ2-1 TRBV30 CAWSVPAGAYNEQFF
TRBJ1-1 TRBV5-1 CASSLARPGGTEAFF
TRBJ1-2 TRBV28 CASRDLNYGYTF
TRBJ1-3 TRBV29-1 CSVVSSSSGNTIYF
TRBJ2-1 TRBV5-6 CASSFFEGLKSYNEQFF
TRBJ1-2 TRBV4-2 CASSPNPANYGYTF
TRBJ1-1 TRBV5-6 CASSLGPTHAANMNTEAFF
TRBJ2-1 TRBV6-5 CASSYAGAAQFF
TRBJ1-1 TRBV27 CASRATVPRGTEAFF
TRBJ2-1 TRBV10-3 CAISAQLYDEQFF
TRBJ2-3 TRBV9 CASSDGTSRYTDTQYF
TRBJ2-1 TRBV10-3 CAYAGQGGGGYYNEQFF
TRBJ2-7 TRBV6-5 CASSYSKWRVGYEQYF
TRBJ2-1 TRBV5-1 CASRAGSGIAYNEQFF
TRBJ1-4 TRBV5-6 CASSSRGQVEKLFF
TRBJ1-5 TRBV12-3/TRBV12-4 CASSPSSQPQHF
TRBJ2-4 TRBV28 CASSSGRGLAKNIQYF
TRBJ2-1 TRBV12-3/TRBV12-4 CASNPRRGATYNEQFF
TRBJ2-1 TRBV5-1 CASRGTNNEQFF
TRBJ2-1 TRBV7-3 CASSPMSASPYHNEQFF
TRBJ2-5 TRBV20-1 CSAPPGLAHIRETQYF
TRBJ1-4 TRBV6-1 CASKSQRGFPNEKLFF
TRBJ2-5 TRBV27 CASSFGLGQETQYF
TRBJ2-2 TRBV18 CASSPTGPNTGELFF
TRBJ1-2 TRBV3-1 CASSPGQPLGYTF
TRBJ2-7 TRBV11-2 CASSPVSGSSHEQYF
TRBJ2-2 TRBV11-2 CASSLVYRTNTGELFF
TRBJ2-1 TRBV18 CASSGTGGNNEQFF
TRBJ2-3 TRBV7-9 CASSATGGAGSDTQYF
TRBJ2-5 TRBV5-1 CASSWPTSGQETQYF
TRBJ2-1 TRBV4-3 CASSPSTVSNEQFF
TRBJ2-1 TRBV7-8 CASNRGGVNEQFF
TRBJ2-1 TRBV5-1 CASSLAGQLSYNEQFF
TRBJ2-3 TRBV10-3 CATSGSERADTQYF
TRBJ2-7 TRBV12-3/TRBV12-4 CASRRTTGGYEQYF
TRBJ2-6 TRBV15 CATSQSDGSGANVLTF
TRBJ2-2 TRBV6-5 CASSWGGDRELFF
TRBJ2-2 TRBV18 CASSPARATPTGELFF
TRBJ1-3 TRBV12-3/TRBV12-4 CASRSAYRGSGNTIYF
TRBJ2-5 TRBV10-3 CAISESRGQETQYF
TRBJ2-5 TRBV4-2 CASSITDGETQYF
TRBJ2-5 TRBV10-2 CASSLPPKTGGVETQYF
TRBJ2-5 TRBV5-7 CASSPGTGVETQYF
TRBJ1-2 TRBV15 CATSNGGTNYGYTF
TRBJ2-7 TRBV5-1 CASSFGSATIYEQYF
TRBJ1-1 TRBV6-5 CASSSSTRAFF